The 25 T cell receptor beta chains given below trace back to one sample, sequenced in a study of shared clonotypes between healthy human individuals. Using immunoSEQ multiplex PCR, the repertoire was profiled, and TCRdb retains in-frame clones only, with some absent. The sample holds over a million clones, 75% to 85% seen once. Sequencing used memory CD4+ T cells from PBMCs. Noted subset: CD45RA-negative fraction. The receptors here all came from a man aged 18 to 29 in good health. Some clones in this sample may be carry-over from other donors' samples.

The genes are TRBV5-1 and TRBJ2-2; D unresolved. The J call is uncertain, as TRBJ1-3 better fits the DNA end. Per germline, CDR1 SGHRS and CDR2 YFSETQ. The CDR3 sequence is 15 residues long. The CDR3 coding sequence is TGCGCCAGCAGCTTGGCGGGAGACCCTGGAAACACCATATATTTT. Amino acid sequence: CASSLAGDPGNTIYF.

CDR3: CAWSQESAETQYF. CDR3 nucleotides: TGTGCCTGGAGTCAGGAATCCGCGGAGACCCAGTACTTC. V gene TRBV30 combines with J gene TRBJ2-5, with D unclear. Trimming removed 2 bases at V and 5 bases at J, with 12 bases between. Germline V gene lookup returns CDR1 GTSNPN and CDR2 SVGIG (reference sequence). The CDR3 sequence is 13 residues long.

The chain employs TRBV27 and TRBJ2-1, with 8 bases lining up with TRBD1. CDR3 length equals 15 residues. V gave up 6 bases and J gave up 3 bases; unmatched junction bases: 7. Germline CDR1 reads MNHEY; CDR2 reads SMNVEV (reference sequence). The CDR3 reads CASRLQGANYNEQFF. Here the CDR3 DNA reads TGTGCCAGCAGACTTCAGGGGGCGAACTACAATGAGCAGTTCTTC.

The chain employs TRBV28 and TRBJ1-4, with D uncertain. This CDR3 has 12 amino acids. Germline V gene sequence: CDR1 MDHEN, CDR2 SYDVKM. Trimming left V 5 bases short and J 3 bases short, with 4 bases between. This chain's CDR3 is CASSAPNEKLFF. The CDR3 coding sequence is TGTGCCAGCAGTGCTCCTAATGAAAAACTGTTTTTT.

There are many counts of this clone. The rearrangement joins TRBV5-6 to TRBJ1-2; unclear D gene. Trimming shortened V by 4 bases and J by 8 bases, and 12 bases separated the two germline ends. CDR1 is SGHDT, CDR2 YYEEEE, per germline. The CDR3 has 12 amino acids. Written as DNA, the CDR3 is TGTGCCAGCAGCCTAATGACAAGAGGCTACACCTTC. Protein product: CASSLMTRGYTF.

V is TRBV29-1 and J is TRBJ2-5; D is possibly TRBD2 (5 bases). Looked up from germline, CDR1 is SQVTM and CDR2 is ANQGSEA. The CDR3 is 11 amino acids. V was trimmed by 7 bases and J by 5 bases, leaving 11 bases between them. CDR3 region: CSAMSGETQYF. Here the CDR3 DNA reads TGCAGCGCAATGTCGGGGGAGACCCAGTACTTC.

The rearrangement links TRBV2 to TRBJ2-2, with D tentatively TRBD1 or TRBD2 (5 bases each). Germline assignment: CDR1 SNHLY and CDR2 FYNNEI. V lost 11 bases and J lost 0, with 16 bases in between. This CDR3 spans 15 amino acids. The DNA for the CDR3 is TGTGCCCGATCATCCGGGACCACGAACACCGGGGAGCTGTTTTTT. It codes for CARSSGTTNTGELFF.

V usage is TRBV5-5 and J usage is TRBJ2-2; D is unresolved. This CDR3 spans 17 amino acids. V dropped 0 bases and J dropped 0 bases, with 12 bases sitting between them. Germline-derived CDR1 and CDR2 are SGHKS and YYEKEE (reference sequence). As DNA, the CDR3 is TGTGCCAGCAGCTTGGCCCCCGGGCATTCGAACACCGGGGAGCTGTTTTTT. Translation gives CASSLAPGHSNTGELFF.

The CDR3 loop is CASSDVGTGANVLTF. The DNA of the CDR3 is TGTGCCAGCAGTGATGTCGGGACTGGGGCCAACGTCCTGACTTTC. The V gene is TRBV2, the J gene TRBJ2-6, with D perhaps TRBD2 (5 bases). The CDR3 is 15 amino acids. The V end was cut by 3 bases, the J end by 2 bases, with 8 bases between. Germline CDR1 reads SNHLY; CDR2 reads FYNNEI.

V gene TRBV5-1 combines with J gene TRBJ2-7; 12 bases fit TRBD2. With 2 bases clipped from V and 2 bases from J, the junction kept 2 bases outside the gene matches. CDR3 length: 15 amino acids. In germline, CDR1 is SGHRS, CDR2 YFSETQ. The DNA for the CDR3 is TGCGCCAGCAGCTTACTAGCGGGAGGTGCCTACGAGCAGTACTTC. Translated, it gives CASSLLAGGAYEQYF.

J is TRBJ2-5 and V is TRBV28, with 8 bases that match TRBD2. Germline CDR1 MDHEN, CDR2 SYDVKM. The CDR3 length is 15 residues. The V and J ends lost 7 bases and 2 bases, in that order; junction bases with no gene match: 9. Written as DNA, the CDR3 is TGTGCCAGCAATCGGGCGGGGGGCTGGCAAGAGACCCAGTACTTC. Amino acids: CASNRAGGWQETQYF.

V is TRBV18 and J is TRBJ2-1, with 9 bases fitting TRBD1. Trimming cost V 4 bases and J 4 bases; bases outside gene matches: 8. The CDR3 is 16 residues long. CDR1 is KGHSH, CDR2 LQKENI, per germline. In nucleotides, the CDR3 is TGTGCCAGCTCACAGTTCTACGGACAGGGGTACAATGAGCAGTTCTTC. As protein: CASSQFYGQGYNEQFF.

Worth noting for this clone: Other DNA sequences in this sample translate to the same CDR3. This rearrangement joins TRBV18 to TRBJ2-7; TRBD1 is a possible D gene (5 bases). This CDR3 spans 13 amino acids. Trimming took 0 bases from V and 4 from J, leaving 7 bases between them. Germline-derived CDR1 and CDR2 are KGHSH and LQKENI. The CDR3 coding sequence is TGTGCCAGCTCACCACCAACAGGATACGAGCAGTACTTC. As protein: CASSPPTGYEQYF.

CDR3 loop: CASSDEKVYGYTF. CDR3 bases: TGTGCCAGCAGTGACGAGAAGGTCTATGGCTACACCTTC. The chain links TRBV2 to TRBJ1-2; D uncertain. There are 13 residues in the CDR3. Germline CDR1 reads SNHLY; CDR2 reads FYNNEI. Trimming took off 3 bases at V and 4 bases at J, with 9 bases between the two ends. Full variable domain (missing parts from reference TRBV2 and TRBJ1-2): EPEVTQTPSHQVTQMGQEVILRCVPISNHLYFYWYRQILGQKVEFLVSFYNNEISEKSEIFDDQFSVERPDGSNFTLKIRSTKLEDSAMYFCASSDEKVYGYTFGSGTRLTVV.

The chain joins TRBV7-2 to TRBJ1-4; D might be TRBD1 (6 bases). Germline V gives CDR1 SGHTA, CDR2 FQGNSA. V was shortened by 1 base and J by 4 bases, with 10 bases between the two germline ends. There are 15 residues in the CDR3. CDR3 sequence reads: CASSLGGALNEKLFF. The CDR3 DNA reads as TGTGCCAGCAGCTTAGGGGGGGCCCTTAATGAAAAACTGTTTTTT.

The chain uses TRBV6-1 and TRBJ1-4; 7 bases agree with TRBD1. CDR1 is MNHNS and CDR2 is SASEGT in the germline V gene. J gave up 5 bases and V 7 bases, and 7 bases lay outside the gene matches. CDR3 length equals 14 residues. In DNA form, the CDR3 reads TGTGCCAGCATTAGGGACAGCCTAAATGAAAAACTGTTTTTT. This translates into CASIRDSLNEKLFF.

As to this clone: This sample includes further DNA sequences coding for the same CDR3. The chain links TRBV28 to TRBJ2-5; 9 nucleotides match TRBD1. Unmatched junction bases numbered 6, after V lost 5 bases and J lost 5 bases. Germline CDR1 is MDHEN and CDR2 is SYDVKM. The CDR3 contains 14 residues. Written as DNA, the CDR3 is TGTGCCAGCAGTCTAACAGGGGGCAGGGAGACCCAGTACTTC. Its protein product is CASSLTGGRETQYF.

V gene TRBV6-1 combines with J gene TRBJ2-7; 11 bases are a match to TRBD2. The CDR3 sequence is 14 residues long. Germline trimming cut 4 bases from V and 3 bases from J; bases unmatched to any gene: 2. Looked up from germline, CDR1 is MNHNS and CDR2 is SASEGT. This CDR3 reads CASSGGLADYEQYF. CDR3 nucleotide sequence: TGTGCCAGCAGTGGGGGACTAGCGGACTACGAGCAGTACTTC.

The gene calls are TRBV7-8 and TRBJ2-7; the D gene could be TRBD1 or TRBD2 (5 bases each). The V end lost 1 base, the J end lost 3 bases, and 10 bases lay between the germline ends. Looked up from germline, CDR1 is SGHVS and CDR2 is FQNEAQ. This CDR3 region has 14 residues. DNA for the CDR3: TGTGCCAGCAGCTTAGAGGGGACGTACTACGAGCAGTACTTC. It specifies CASSLEGTYYEQYF.

This chain's CDR3 is CASRERGPVTNEKLFF. DNA for the CDR3: TGTGCCAGCAGGGAGAGGGGGCCCGTAACTAATGAAAAACTGTTTTTT. The chain has TRBV28 and TRBJ1-4; 7 nucleotides agree with TRBD1. With 6 bases clipped from V and 1 base from J, the junction kept 8 bases outside the gene matches. The germline CDR1 and CDR2 sequences are MDHEN and SYDVKM. The CDR3 has 16 residues. The full variable domain, with the rest looked up from reference TRBV28 and TRBJ1-4, is DVKVTQSSRYLVKRTGEKVFLECVQDMDHENMFWYRQDPGLGLRLIYFSYDVKMKEKGDIPEGYSVSREKKERFSLILESASTNQTSMYLCASRERGPVTNEKLFFGSGTQLSVL.

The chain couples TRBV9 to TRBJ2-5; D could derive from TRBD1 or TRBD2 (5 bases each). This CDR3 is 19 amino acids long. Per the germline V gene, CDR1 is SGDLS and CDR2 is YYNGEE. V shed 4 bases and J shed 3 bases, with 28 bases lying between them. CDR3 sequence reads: CASSSGEPQGWSWEETQYF. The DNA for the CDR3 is TGTGCCAGCAGCTCCGGGGAGCCGCAGGGATGGTCTTGGGAAGAGACCCAGTACTTC.

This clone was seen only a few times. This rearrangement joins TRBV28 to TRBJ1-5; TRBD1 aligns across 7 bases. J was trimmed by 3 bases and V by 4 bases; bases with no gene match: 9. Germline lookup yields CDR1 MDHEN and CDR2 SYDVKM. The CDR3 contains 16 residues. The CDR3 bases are TGTGCCAGCAGTTCAGATTCGGACAGGTTCAATCAGCCCCAGCATTTT. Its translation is CASSSDSDRFNQPQHF.

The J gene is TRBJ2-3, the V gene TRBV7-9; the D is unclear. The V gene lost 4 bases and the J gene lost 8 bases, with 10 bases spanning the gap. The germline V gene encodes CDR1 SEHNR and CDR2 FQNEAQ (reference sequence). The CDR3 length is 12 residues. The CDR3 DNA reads TGTGCCAGCAGCTCCCTGGGCGGTACGCAGTATTTT. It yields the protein CASSSLGGTQYF.

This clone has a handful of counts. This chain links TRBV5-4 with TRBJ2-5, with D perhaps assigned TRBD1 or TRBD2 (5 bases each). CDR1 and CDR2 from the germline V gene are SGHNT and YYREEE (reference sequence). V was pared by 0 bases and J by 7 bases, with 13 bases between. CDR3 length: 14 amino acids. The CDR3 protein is CASSLETGEGTQYF. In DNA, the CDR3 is TGTGCCAGCAGCTTGGAAACAGGCGAGGGGACCCAGTACTTC. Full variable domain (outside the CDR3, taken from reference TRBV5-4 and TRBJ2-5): ETGVTQSPTHLIKTRGQQVTLRCSSQSGHNTVSWYQQALGQGPQFIFQYYREEENGRGNFPPRFSGLQFPNYSSELNVNALELDDSALYLCASSLETGEGTQYFGPGTRLLVL.

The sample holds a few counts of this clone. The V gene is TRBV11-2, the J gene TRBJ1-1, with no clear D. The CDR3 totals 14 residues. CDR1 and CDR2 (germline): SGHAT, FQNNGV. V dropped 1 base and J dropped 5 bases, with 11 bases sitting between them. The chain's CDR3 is CASSLGVLRTEAFF. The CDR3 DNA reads TGTGCCAGCAGCTTAGGAGTTTTAAGAACTGAAGCTTTCTTT.